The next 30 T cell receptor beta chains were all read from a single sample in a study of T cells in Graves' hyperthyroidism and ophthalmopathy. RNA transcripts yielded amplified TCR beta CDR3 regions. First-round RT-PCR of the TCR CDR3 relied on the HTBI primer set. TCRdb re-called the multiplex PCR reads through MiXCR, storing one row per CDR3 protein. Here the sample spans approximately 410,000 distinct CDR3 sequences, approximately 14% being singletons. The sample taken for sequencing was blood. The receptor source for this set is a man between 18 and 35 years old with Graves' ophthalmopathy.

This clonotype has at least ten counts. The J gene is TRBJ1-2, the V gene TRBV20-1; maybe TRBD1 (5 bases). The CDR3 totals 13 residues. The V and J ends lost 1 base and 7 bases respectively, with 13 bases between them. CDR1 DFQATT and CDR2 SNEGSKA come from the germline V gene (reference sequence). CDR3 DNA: TGCAGTGCTAGAGCATCGGGGGGGGGTGGCTACACCTTC. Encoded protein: CSARASGGGGYTF.

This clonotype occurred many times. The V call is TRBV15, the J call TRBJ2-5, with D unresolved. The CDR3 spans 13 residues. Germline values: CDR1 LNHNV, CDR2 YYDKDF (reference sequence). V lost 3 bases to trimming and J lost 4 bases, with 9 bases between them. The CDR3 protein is CATSRGSSETQYF. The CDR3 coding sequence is TGTGCCACCAGCAGGGGATCGTCAGAGACCCAGTACTTC. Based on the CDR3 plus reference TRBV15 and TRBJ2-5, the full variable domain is DAMVIQNPRYQVTQFGKPVTLSCSQTLNHNVMYWYQQKSSQAPKLLFHYYDKDFNNEADTPDNFQSRRPNTSFCFLDIRSPGLGDTAMYLCATSRGSSETQYFGPGTRLLVL.

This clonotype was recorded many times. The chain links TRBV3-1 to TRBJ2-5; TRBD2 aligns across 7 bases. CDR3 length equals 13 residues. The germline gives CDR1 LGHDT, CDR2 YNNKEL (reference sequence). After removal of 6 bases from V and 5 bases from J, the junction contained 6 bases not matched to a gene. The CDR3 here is CASRRLARETQYF. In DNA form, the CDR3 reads TGTGCCAGCAGACGACTAGCTCGGGAGACCCAGTACTTC.

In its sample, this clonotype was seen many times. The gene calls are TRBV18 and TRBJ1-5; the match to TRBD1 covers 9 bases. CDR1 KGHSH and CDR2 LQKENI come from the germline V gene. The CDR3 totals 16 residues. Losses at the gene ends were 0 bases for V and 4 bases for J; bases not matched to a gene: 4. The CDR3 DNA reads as TGTGCCAGCTCACCACCGCTTGGGACAGGGAATCAGCCCCAGCATTTT. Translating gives CASSPPLGTGNQPQHF.

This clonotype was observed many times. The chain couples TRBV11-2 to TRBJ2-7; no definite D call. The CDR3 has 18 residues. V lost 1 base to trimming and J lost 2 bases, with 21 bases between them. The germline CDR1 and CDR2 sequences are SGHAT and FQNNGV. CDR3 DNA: TGTGCCAGCAGCTTAGGCCGGATGACGGCAGAGTTAACCTACGAGCAGTACTTC. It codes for CASSLGRMTAELTYEQYF. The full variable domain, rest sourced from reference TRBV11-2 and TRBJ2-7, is EAGVAQSPRYKIIEKRQSVAFWCNPISGHATLYWYQQILGQGPKLLIQFQNNGVVDDSQLPKDRFSAERLKGVDSTLKIQPAKLEDSAVYLCASSLGRMTAELTYEQYFGPGTRLTVT.

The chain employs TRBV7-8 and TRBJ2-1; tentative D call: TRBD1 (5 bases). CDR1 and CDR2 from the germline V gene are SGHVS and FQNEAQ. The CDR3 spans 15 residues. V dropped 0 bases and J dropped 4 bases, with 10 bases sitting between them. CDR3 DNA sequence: TGTGCCAGCAGCTTAGCCGACAGTTTTTACAATGAGCAGTTCTTC. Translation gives CASSLADSFYNEQFF.

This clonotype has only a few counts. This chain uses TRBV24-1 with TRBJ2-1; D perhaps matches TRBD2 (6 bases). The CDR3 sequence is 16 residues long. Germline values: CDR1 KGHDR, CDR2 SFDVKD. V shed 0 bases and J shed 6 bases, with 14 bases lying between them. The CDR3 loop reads CATSDLTSLAVNEQFF. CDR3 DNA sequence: TGTGCCACCAGTGATTTGACTAGCCTAGCTGTCAATGAGCAGTTCTTC.

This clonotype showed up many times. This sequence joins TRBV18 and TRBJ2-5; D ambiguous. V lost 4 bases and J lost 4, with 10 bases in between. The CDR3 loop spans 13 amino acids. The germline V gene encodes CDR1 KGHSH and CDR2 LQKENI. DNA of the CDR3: TGTGCCAGCTCACTCCCGACTCTAGAGACCCAGTACTTC. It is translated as CASSLPTLETQYF.

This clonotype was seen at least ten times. This chain's CDR3 is CASSQDLGTVAGGYTF. CDR3 bases: TGTGCCAGCAGCCAAGATCTTGGGACAGTAGCCGGGGGCTACACCTTC. The chain links TRBV3-1 to TRBJ1-2, with 7 bases matching TRBD1. CDR1 is LGHDT, CDR2 YNNKEL, per germline (reference sequence). The CDR3 runs to 16 residues. V trimming: 0 bases; J trimming: 8 bases; junction bases outside the gene matches: 12.

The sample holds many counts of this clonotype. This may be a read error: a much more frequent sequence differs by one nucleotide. CDR3 loop: CASSLESNTEAFF. CDR3 nucleotides: TGTGCCAGCAGCTTAGAAAGTAACACTGAAGCTTTCTTT. The V and J genes are TRBV11-3 and TRBJ1-1; the D is unclear. V was pared by 0 bases and J by 2 bases, with 4 bases between. The CDR3 runs 13 residues. CDR1 and CDR2 (germline): SGHNT, YENEEA.

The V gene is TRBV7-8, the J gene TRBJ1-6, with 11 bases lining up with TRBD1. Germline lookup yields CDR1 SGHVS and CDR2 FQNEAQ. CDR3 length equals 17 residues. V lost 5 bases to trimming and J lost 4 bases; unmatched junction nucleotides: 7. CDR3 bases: TGTGCCAGCAGCCAAAGGGGACAGGGGGATTATAATTCACCCCTCCACTTT. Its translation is CASSQRGQGDYNSPLHF.

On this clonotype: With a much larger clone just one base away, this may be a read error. The CDR3 coding sequence is TGCGCCAGCAGCTTGGCCGGGAGCGCGATGAACACTGAAGCTTTCTTT. It yields the protein CASSLAGSAMNTEAFF. This sequence joins TRBV5-1 and TRBJ1-1; no clear D. The CDR3 extends over 16 amino acids. Germline assignment: CDR1 SGHRS and CDR2 YFSETQ. V was pared by 0 bases and J by 0 bases, with 12 bases between.

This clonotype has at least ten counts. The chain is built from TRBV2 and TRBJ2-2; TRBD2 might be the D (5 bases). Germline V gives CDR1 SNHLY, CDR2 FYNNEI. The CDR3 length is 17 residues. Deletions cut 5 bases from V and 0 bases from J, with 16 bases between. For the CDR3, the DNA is TGTGCCAGCAGTCTTACAGAGACTACACCGAACACCGGGGAGCTGTTTTTT. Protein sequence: CASSLTETTPNTGELFF. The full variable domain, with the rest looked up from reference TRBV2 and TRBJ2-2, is EPEVTQTPSHQVTQMGQEVILRCVPISNHLYFYWYRQILGQKVEFLVSFYNNEISEKSEIFDDQFSVERPDGSNFTLKIRSTKLEDSAMYFCASSLTETTPNTGELFFGEGSRLTVL.

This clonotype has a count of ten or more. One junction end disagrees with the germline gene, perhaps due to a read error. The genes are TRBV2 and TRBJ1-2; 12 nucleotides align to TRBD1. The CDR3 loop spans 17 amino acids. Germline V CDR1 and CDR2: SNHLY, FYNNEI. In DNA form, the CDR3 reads TGTGCCAGCAGGGAAGGGACAGGGGGCCACCCTAACTATGGCTACACCTTC. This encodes CASREGTGGHPNYGYTF.

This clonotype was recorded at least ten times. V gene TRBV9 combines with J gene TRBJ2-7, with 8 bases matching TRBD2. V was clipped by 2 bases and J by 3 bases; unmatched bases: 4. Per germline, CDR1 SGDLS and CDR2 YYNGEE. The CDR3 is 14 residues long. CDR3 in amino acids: CASSVVAGGYEQYF. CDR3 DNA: TGTGCCAGCAGCGTCGTGGCGGGAGGCTACGAGCAGTACTTC.

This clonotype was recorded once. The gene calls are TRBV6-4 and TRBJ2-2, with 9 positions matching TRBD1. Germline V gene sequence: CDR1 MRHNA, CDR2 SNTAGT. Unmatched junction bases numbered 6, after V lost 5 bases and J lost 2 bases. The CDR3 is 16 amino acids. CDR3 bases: TGTGCCAGCAGTCAGGACAGGGGAACCAACACCGGGGAGCTGTTTTTT. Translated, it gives CASSQDRGTNTGELFF.

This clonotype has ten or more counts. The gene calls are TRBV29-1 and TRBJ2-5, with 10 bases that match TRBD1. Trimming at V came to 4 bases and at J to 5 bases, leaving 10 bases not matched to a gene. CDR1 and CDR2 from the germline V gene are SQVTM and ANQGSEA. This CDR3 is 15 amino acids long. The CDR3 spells CSVAPRDRGGETQYF. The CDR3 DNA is TGCAGCGTTGCACCCCGGGACAGGGGAGGCGAGACCCAGTACTTC. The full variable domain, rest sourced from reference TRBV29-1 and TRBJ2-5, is SAVISQKPSRDICQRGTSLTIQCQVDSQVTMMFWYRQQPGQSLTLIATANQGSEATYESGFVIDKFPISRPNLTFSTLTVSNMSPEDSSIYLCSVAPRDRGGETQYFGPGTRLLVL.

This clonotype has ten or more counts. The CDR3 region has the DNA TGTGCCACCAGCCGGACAGGGGGCTACGAGCAGTACTTC. As protein: CATSRTGGYEQYF. V and J are TRBV24-1 and TRBJ2-7; 10 nucleotides align to TRBD1. The junction had 2 bases not matched to a gene; V was cut back by 7 bases and J by 3 bases. Per the germline V gene, CDR1 is KGHDR and CDR2 is SFDVKD. The CDR3 covers 13 residues.

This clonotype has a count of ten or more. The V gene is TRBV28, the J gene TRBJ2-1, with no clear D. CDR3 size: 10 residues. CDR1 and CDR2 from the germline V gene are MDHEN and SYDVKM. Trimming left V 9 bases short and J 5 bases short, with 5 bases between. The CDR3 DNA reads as TGTGCCAGTGGTGACAATGAGCAGTTCTTC. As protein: CASGDNEQFF.

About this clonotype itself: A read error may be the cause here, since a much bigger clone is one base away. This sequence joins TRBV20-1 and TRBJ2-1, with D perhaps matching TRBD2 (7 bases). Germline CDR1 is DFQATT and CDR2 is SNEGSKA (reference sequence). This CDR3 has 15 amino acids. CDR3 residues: CSARSRGGAYDEQFF. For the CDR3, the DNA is TGCAGTGCTAGAAGTAGGGGGGGAGCCTACGATGAGCAGTTCTTC.

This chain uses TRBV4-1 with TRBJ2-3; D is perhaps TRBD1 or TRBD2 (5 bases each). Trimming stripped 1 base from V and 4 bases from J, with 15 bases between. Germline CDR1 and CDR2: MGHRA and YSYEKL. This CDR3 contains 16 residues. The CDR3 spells CASSQVGRDPPDTQYF. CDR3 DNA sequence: TGCGCCAGCAGCCAAGTTGGAAGGGACCCACCAGATACGCAGTATTTT.

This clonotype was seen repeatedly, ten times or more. The CDR3 loop reads CASSQDEALDEQFF. DNA of the CDR3: TGCGCCAGCAGCCAAGATGAAGCTTTGGATGAGCAGTTCTTC. The chain uses TRBV4-1 and TRBJ2-1; D gene ambiguous. Germline loops: CDR1 MGHRA, CDR2 YSYEKL. This CDR3 is built from 14 residues. The ends were cut back, 0 bases at V and 8 bases at J, with 11 bases in the middle.

The CDR3 region has the DNA TGTGCCAGCAGCCCCCAAAGGGCCCTAGCCGGGGAGCTGTTTTTT. It encodes CASSPQRALAGELFF. The genes are TRBV7-9 and TRBJ2-2; D gene ambiguous. Germline-derived CDR1 and CDR2 are SEHNR and FQNEAQ (reference sequence). This CDR3 is 15 amino acids long. V was cut by 5 bases and J by 6 bases, with 16 bases left in between.

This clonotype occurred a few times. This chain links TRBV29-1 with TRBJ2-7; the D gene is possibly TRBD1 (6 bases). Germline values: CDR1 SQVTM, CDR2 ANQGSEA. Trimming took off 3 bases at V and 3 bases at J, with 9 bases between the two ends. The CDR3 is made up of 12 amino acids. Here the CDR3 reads CSVDSGDYEQYF. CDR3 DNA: TGCAGCGTTGACTCAGGGGACTACGAGCAGTACTTC.

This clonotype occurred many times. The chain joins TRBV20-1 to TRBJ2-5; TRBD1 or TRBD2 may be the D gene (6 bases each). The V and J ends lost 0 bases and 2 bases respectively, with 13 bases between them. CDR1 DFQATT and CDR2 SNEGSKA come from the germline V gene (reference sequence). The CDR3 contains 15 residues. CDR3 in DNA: TGCAGTGCTAGAGATGAGGGGGGCCCTCAAGAGACCCAGTACTTC. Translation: CSARDEGGPQETQYF.

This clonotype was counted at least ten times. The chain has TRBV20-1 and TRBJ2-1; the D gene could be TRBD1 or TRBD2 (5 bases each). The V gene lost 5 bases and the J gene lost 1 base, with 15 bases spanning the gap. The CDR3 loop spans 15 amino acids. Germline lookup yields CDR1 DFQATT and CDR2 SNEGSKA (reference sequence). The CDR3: CSASGTQLSYNEQFF. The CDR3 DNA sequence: TGCAGTGCTTCCGGGACGCAGCTTTCCTACAATGAGCAGTTCTTC.

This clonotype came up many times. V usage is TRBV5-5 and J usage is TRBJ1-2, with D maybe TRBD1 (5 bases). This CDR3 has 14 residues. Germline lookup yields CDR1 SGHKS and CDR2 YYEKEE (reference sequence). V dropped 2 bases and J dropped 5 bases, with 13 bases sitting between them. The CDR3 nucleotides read TGTGCCAGCAGCTTACTCGGGACGGGATATGGCTACACCTTC. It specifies CASSLLGTGYGYTF.

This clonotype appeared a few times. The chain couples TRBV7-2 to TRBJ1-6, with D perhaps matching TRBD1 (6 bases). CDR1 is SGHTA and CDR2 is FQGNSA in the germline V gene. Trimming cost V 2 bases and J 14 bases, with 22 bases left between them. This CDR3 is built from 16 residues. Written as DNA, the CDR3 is TGTGCCAGCAGCTTATCTCTGGACGGACCCAAGGGGGCCCTCCACTTT. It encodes CASSLSLDGPKGALHF.

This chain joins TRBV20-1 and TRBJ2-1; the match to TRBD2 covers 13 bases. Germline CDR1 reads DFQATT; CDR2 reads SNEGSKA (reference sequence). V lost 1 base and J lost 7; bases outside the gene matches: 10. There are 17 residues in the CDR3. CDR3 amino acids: CSARVVRTSGRWNEQFF. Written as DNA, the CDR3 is TGCAGTGCTAGAGTTGTAAGGACTAGCGGGAGATGGAATGAGCAGTTCTTC.

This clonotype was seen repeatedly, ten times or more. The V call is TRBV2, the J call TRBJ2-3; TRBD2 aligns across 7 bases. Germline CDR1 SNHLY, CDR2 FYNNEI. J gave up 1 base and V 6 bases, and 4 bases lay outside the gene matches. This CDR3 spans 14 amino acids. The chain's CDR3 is CASRGGIRTDTQYF. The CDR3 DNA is TGTGCCAGCAGGGGGGGGATTCGCACAGATACGCAGTATTTT. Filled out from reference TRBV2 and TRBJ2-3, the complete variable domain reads EPEVTQTPSHQVTQMGQEVILRCVPISNHLYFYWYRQILGQKVEFLVSFYNNEISEKSEIFDDQFSVERPDGSNFTLKIRSTKLEDSAMYFCASRGGIRTDTQYFGPGTRLTVL.